What follows describes a single T cell receptor (beta chain). This record comes from a study of T cell changes during pregnancy in multiple sclerosis. Generated by immunoSEQ multiplex PCR, the TCRdb table keeps only in-frame clones and is missing some. This sample has almost 95,000 clones, with 92% found just once. J was trimmed by 5 bases and V by 7 bases; bases with no gene match: 6. Per germline, CDR1 SGHRS and CDR2 YFSETQ. CDR3 length: 12 amino acids. This chain links TRBV5-1 with TRBJ2-7; 7 bases agree with TRBD2. The TCR originated in a female donor with multiple sclerosis, enrolled in a pregnancy study. Sequencing used peripheral blood, obtained in the first trimester of pregnancy. The CDR3 DNA sequence: TGCGCCAGCGGCCTAGCGGAGCACGAGCAGTACTTC. It translates to CASGLAEHEQYF.